The next 6 T cell receptor beta chains were all read from a single sample in a study of cytomegalovirus exposure and HLA in healthy donors. The repertoire was sequenced with immunoSEQ multiplex PCR; TCRdb's copy has only in-frame clones and lacks some. The sample consists of 300,000 to 400,000 clones, 70% to 90% of them appearing once. The sample comprised PBMCs. These receptors all come from a woman aged 18-29 years in good health and CMV-seronegative.

The chain recombines TRBV7-9 with TRBJ2-1; TRBD1 agrees at 9 bases. The CDR3 has 15 residues. V lost 5 bases, J lost 6 bases, and 8 bases stayed unmatched. Germline CDR1 and CDR2: SEHNR and FQNEAQ (reference sequence). CDR3 nucleotide sequence: TGTGCCAGCAGCCCACCAGGGACAGGGTTCAATGAGCAGTTCTTC. Its protein product is CASSPPGTGFNEQFF. The variable domain in full, with the rest retrieved from reference TRBV7-9 and TRBJ2-1, is DTGVSQNPRHKITKRGQNVTFRCDPISEHNRLYWYRQTLGQGPEFLTYFQNEAQLEKSRLLSDRFSAERPKGSFSTLEIQRTEQGDSAMYLCASSPPGTGFNEQFFGPGTRLTVL.

The chain employs TRBV7-3 and TRBJ2-5, with D possibly TRBD1 on 6 matching bases. Between the trimmed V and J ends, which lost 5 bases and 5 bases, there was a span of 12 bases. Germline V lookup: CDR1 SGHTA, CDR2 FQGTGA. The CDR3 length is 13 residues. CDR3 in DNA: TGTGCCAGCAGCCAATCACAGGGTGAGACCCAGTACTTC. This translates into CASSQSQGETQYF.

The gene calls are TRBV28 and TRBJ1-1; 7 nucleotides align to TRBD1. The V gene's germline CDR1 is MDHEN and CDR2 SYDVKM. The CDR3 length is 16 residues. Unmatched junction bases numbered 9, after V lost 5 bases and J lost 0 bases. The CDR3 is CASSVLRGYMNTEAFF. The CDR3 coding sequence is TGTGCCAGCAGTGTTCTCAGGGGGTACATGAACACTGAAGCTTTCTTT.

The chain links TRBV27 to TRBJ2-1, with TRBD1 identical over 7 bases. CDR3 length equals 15 residues. V lost 4 bases and J lost 0; bases outside the gene matches: 3. From germline, CDR1 is MNHEY and CDR2 SMNVEV (reference sequence). The CDR3 sequence is CASSSQGSSYNEQFF. The CDR3 DNA is TGTGCCAGCAGTTCACAGGGGAGCTCCTACAATGAGCAGTTCTTC.

J is TRBJ2-7 and V is TRBV13; tentative D call: TRBD2 (5 bases). The CDR3 is 13 residues long. With 4 bases removed from V and 0 bases from J, the gap between germline ends came to 7 bases. Germline loops: CDR1 PRHDT, CDR2 FYEKMQ (reference sequence). The CDR3 region has the DNA TGTGCCAGCAGCTCACTAGGCTCCTACGAGCAGTACTTC. It specifies CASSSLGSYEQYF.

The table lists this clone with a few counts. The chain couples TRBV27 to TRBJ1-5; D is unresolved. Germline V gene lookup returns CDR1 MNHEY and CDR2 SMNVEV (reference sequence). CDR3 length equals 17 residues. The germline V and J ends were trimmed by 3 bases and 4 bases, with 19 bases remaining between them. The CDR3 DNA reads TGTGCCAGCAGTTTGCACTCCCTCGGCGGAGGGAATCAGCCCCAGCATTTT. This gives the protein CASSLHSLGGGNQPQHF.